The subject of this entry is one T cell receptor (beta chain). This record comes from a study of blood T cell repertoires in COVID-19. Study-wide background: From T cells, B-cell-depleted T cells, or PBMCs came the material, which was cDNA or gDNA.

Source study methods: It was from reference gene primer amplification that nucleated cell counts were estimated. Assay: immunoSEQ multiplex PCR; the TCRdb copy retains only in-frame clones and omits some. V, J and clone size are those of that table, while D and trimming were read from the DNA. The table includes some 270,000 clones, 80% to 90% detected once. Germline lookup yields CDR1 MDHEN and CDR2 SYDVKM. The CDR3 consists of 18 residues. V lost 4 bases, J lost 4 bases, and 23 bases lay in between. The origin of this receptor is a woman in her 40s who had recovered from COVID-19. The chain joins TRBV28 to TRBJ2-1; possible D gene TRBD2, 5 bases. The sequenced sample was peripheral blood. In nucleotides, the CDR3 is TGTGCCAGCAGTTACCCTTTGGTGGGTAGCGAACGTTACAATGAGCAGTTCTTC. The encoded protein is CASSYPLVGSERYNEQFF.